These T cell receptor beta chains were read from a single sample in a study of control samples from healthy donors and cancer patients. The data were produced by immunoSEQ multiplex PCR, yet TCRdb's version contains in-frame clones alone and is incomplete. Among approximately 97,000 clones listed, around 88% were seen once. The sequencing input was blood. These receptors all come from a man younger than 40 in good health. The CDR3 runs from the conserved cysteine through the conserved F or W. D genes are given only for firm matches. Rows may omit the clone size; those that give it use once, few, many or a size class.

size | J | V | D | DNA | CDR3
. | TRBJ2-2 | TRBV28 | TRBD2 | TGTGCCAGCATTGTTAGCGGGAGGAGAACCGGGGAGCTGTTTTTT | CASIVSGRRTGELFF
. | TRBJ2-5 | TRBV5-6 | . | TGTGCCAGCATTAGGGCAGGCGAGTGGGAGACCCAGTACTTC | CASIRAGEWETQYF
. | TRBJ2-2 | TRBV6-6 | . | TGTGCCGGTTCTGGGTCCGGGACCGGGGAGCTGTTTTTT | CAGSGSGTGELFF
. | TRBJ1-4 | TRBV24-1 | TRBD1 | TGTGCCACCAGTGAAGGGGGGCAGGGGGCGGCTAATGAAAAACTGTTTTTT | CATSEGGQGAANEKLFF
. | TRBJ2-7 | TRBV7-3 | . | TGTGCCAGCAGCTTGAACGCAGCGGTTTCCTACGAGCAGTACTTC | CASSLNAAVSYEQYF
. | TRBJ2-2 | TRBV9 | . | TGTGCCAGCAGCGTAGAAGTAGCCGCCGGGGAGCTGTTTTTT | CASSVEVAAGELFF
. | TRBJ2-3 | TRBV29-1 | . | TGCAGCGTTCTCGGGAGCGGAACCACGGATACGCAGTATTTT | CSVLGSGTTDTQYF
. | TRBJ1-2 | TRBV7-2 | . | TGTGCCAGCAGCCCGGCTGGGGGAGACTATGGCTACACCTTC | CASSPAGGDYGYTF
. | TRBJ1-1 | TRBV12-3/TRBV12-4 | TRBD1 | TGTGCCAGCAACGGACAGGCGAACACTGAAGCTTTCTTT | CASNGQANTEAFF
. | TRBJ1-1 | TRBV5-4 | TRBD1 | TGTGCCAGCAGCTTGGCAGGGGGTTTCTCTGAAGCTTTCTTT | CASSLAGGFSEAFF
. | TRBJ2-1 | TRBV7-2 | TRBD2 | TGTGCCAGCAGCTTATCTAGCGGGCTACCCAATGAGCAGTTCTTC | CASSLSSGLPNEQFF
. | TRBJ2-5 | TRBV9 | . | TGTGCCAGCAGCCCCTGGGGCCAAGAGACCCAGTACTTC | CASSPWGQETQYF
. | TRBJ2-2 | TRBV28 | TRBD2 | TGTGCCAGCAAACGACTAGCGGGAGTTGACACCGGGGAGCTGTTTTTT | CASKRLAGVDTGELFF
. | TRBJ2-4 | TRBV5-1 | . | TGCGCCAGCAGCAATCTGACAGGAACCGCCAAAAACATTCAGTACTTC | CASSNLTGTAKNIQYF
. | TRBJ1-4 | TRBV4-1 | TRBD1 | TGCGCCAGCAGCCCGTGGACAGGAGGTAATGAAAAACTGTTTTTT | CASSPWTGGNEKLFF
. | TRBJ2-1 | TRBV11-3 | . | TGTGCCAGCAGCGCCCCAGGGGGGTCCTACAATGAGCAGTTCTTC | CASSAPGGSYNEQFF
. | TRBJ1-1 | TRBV6-4 | . | TGTGCCAGCAGCGCCAGGGAGAACACTGAAGCTTTCTTT | CASSARENTEAFF
. | TRBJ1-1 | TRBV5-4 | . | TGTGCCAGCAGCCCAACCCTTGACAGAGCCCAAGCTTTCTTT | CASSPTLDRAQAFF
few | TRBJ1-5 | TRBV9 | TRBD1 | TGTGCCAGCAGCGTGGGGGACAGGGTTCAGCCCCAGCATTTT | CASSVGDRVQPQHF
. | TRBJ1-2 | TRBV29-1 | . | TGCAGCGTTGAAATGGCTCAGAGCTATGGCTACACCTTC | CSVEMAQSYGYTF
. | TRBJ1-4 | TRBV15 | . | TGTGCCACCAGCAGAGATGATGAAAAACTGTTTTTT | CATSRDDEKLFF
. | TRBJ2-2 | TRBV30 | . | TGTGCCTGGAGTGTACGGGGGCTTACCGGGGAGCTGTTTTTT | CAWSVRGLTGELFF
. | TRBJ2-1 | TRBV3-1/TRBV3-2 | . | TGTGCCAGCAGCCAAGGCGGGTCCTGGGGCAATGAGCAGTTCTTC | CASSQGGSWGNEQFF
. | TRBJ1-3 | TRBV19 | TRBD1 | TGTGCCAGCAAAGGGGGCAGCCTAATGGAGCGAAACACCATATATTTT | CASKGGSLMERNTIYF
. | TRBJ1-5 | TRBV28 | TRBD1 | TGTGCCAGCATAGCGCAGGACAGGATTTTCAATCAGCCCCAGCATTTT | CASIAQDRIFNQPQHF
. | TRBJ2-5 | TRBV11-2 | TRBD2 | TGTGCCAGCAGCTTATTAGCGGGAGGGGAGGAGACCCAGTACTTC | CASSLLAGGEETQYF
. | TRBJ1-1 | TRBV6-2/TRBV6-3 | TRBD1 | TGTGCCAGCAGTCCCCCCGGGACAGGGAAGAACACTGAAGCTTTCTTT | CASSPPGTGKNTEAFF
. | TRBJ1-5 | TRBV9 | TRBD1 | TGTGCCAGCGGGGACAGACAGCCCCAGCATTTT | CASGDRQPQHF
. | TRBJ2-1 | TRBV7-3 | TRBD2 | TGTGCCAGCAGCCCCCTGGGGGGGAATGAGCAGTTCTTC | CASSPLGGNEQFF
. | TRBJ2-5 | TRBV9 | . | TGTGCCAGCAGCGTAGAAGGGTCAGGGTGGGAGACCCAGTACTTC | CASSVEGSGWETQYF
. | TRBJ2-1 | TRBV5-5 | TRBD1 | TGTGCCAGCAGCATTGGGGGACAGAGTTACAATGAGCAGTTCTTC | CASSIGGQSYNEQFF
once | TRBJ1-2 | TRBV7-3 | TRBD1 | TGTGCCAGCAGCTTATCTCAGGGGGATGGCTACACCTTC | CASSLSQGDGYTF
few | TRBJ1-2 | TRBV4-2 | TRBD1 | TGTGCCAGCAGCCATACTGGACAGGGCAATGGCTACACCTTC | CASSHTGQGNGYTF
. | TRBJ1-3 | TRBV18 | . | TGTGCCAGCTCACCTGAAGGCTCTGGAAACACCATATATTTT | CASSPEGSGNTIYF
. | TRBJ1-1 | TRBV11-2 | TRBD1 | TGTGCCAGCAGCTTAGGATTTGGGGCGGGACAGGGGAACACTGAAGCTTTCTTT | CASSLGFGAGQGNTEAFF
. | TRBJ2-3 | TRBV13 | . | TGTGCCAGCAGCTGGCGGACTTTCCGCACAGATACGCAGTATTTT | CASSWRTFRTDTQYF
. | TRBJ2-3 | TRBV19 | . | TGTGCCAGTAGAGACCAGGGTAGCACAGATACGCAGTATTTT | CASRDQGSTDTQYF
. | TRBJ1-6 | TRBV5-8 | . | TGTGCCAGCAGCTTAGGACAGTTGAATTCACCCCTCCACTTT | CASSLGQLNSPLHF
. | TRBJ2-7 | TRBV25-1 | . | TGTGCCAGCAGTGCAGGGCCATACGAGCAGTACTTC | CASSAGPYEQYF
. | TRBJ2-1 | TRBV5-6 | TRBD1 | TGTGCCAGCAGCTTGCTTGGGACAGGGTCCTACAATGAGCAGTTCTTC | CASSLLGTGSYNEQFF
. | TRBJ2-6 | TRBV19 | TRBD1 | TGTGCCAGTAGTCCAGGGACAGGGGTATCCGGGGCCAACGTCCTGACTTTC | CASSPGTGVSGANVLTF
. | TRBJ1-2 | TRBV9 | . | TGTGCCAGCAGCGCCCCCGGAGCGAGGGGCGCGGACTATGGCTACACCTTC | CASSAPGARGADYGYTF
. | TRBJ1-5 | TRBV7-2 | . | TGTGCCAGCAGCTTCGGACAGAATCAGCCCCAGCATTTT | CASSFGQNQPQHF
. | TRBJ1-4 | TRBV24-1 | TRBD1 | TGTGCCACCGCCCCCAGTGGGACAGGGGATGAAAAACTGTTTTTT | CATAPSGTGDEKLFF
. | TRBJ2-3 | TRBV5-1 | . | TGCGCCAGCAGCTCCACCGCGGGACCTGCCCTTAGCACAGATACGCAGTATTTT | CASSSTAGPALSTDTQYF
few | TRBJ2-7 | TRBV4-2 | . | TGTGCCAGCAGCCAAGATCCTGGAGAGTACGAGCAGTACTTC | CASSQDPGEYEQYF
. | TRBJ2-5 | TRBV2 | . | TGTGCCAGCGGGAAGTACCAAGAGACCCAGTACTTC | CASGKYQETQYF
. | TRBJ2-1 | TRBV11-3 | TRBD2 | TGTGCCAGCAGCTGGGGAGGCGGGAGTCTGCAGTTCTTC | CASSWGGGSLQFF
. | TRBJ2-2 | TRBV7-9 | . | TGTGCCAGCAGCTTAGTTAAAAGGGCGGGACCCGGGGAGCTGTTTTTT | CASSLVKRAGPGELFF
. | TRBJ2-7 | TRBV4-1 | TRBD1 | TGCGCCAGCAGCCAAGGGACAGGGAACTACGAGCAGTACTTC | CASSQGTGNYEQYF
. | TRBJ1-1 | TRBV24-1 | . | TGTGCCACCAGTGATTCGAACACAAACGGTATGGACTTT | CATSDSNTNGMDF
. | TRBJ1-3 | TRBV30 | TRBD1 | TGTGCCTGGAGTGATCACTTGGACAGGGCTGGAAACACCATATATTTT | CAWSDHLDRAGNTIYF
few | TRBJ2-1 | TRBV15 | . | TGTGCCACCAGCAGAGGGACCCGACACAATGAGCAGTTCTTC | CATSRGTRHNEQFF
. | TRBJ2-1 | TRBV7-9 | TRBD2 | TGTGCCAGCAGCATCGGGACTAGCAATGAGCAGTTCTTC | CASSIGTSNEQFF
. | TRBJ1-5 | TRBV4-1 | . | TGCGCCAGCAGCCATGAATGGGGGAAGGACAATCAGCCCCAGCATTTT | CASSHEWGKDNQPQHF